This T cell receptor beta chain was retrieved from a study of graft-versus-host responses after intestinal transplantation (dated by TCRdb to about 2021). In the study overall: Recipients received multivisceral, liver-intestinal, or isolated intestinal transplants. Samples from a few later patients were sequenced in-house on an Illumina MiSeq with MiXCR processing rather than by the commercial service. The cohort enrolled around 25 intestinal transplant recipients including one retransplant, and 3 patients lacking pretransplant specimens were excluded. After intestinal transplantation, graft-versus-host and host-versus-graft alloreactive T cell clones were followed in the graft, circulation and bone marrow using bulk TCR-beta CDR3 sequencing. Every recipient was given anti-thymocyte globulin induction, followed by approximately 3 years of maintenance tacrolimus and steroids. Donor T cell macrochimerism was defined as a peak of at least 4% donor T cells among recipient peripheral blood mononuclear cells. Alloreactive clones were identified by sequencing pre-transplant mixed lymphocyte reaction products and comparing these products with unstimulated pre-transplant donor and recipient T cells.

The research as a whole found: The relatively low number and heterogeneity of intestinal transplant patients limited the conclusions. Peak levels of circulating GvH clones were associated with declines in HvG clones early after transplant. In the allografts of patients with donor T cell macrochimerism, GvH to HvG T cell clonal ratios were high. GvH clones were detected in recipient bone marrow, and some of these GvH clones were observed earlier in ileal mucosa or blood, consistent with an intestinal mucosal origin.

The library was generated by the immunoSEQ multiplex PCR assay. High-throughput TCR-beta CDR3 sequencing of genomic DNA from most patients was performed by Adaptive Biotechnologies. On the authors' methods: Adaptive's ImmunoSEQ software was the source of the TCR sequencing data for 18 patients, while a few other patients were processed with MiXCR and VDJtools. Because the origin of CDR3 nucleotide sequences shared between donor and recipient could not be assigned, those sequences were removed. To be classed as alloreactive, a clone needed at least 2-fold expansion over unstimulated cells and a minimum CFSE-low frequency of 0.002% (template counts) or 0.001% (read counts). Clones detected in sequenced pre-transplant spleen, lymph node, or MLR CFSE-low populations of the donor or recipient were defined as mappable. The cumulative frequency of alloreactive clones was calculated as a percentage of all sequences, weighted by copy number. The table was pulled from immuneACCESS by TCRdb, which kept in-frame rearrangements only. Such tables lose some clones; where checked, under half of the loss comes from unresolved V genes, and the rest has no known cause. Clone size and the V and J calls come from that table; the DNA yielded D and trimming. Within this sample are 1,500 or so clones, with 85% to 90% of them counted one time only. The top ten constitute 8% of the sample.

V loses 0 bases of germline sequence and J loses 3 bases, and the interval between the two ends is 13 bases. Including the terminal cysteine and phenylalanine, the CDR3 comprises 15 residues. The kept DNA is CDR3 alone, 45 bases in frame from the first base. CDR1 and CDR2, per the germline V gene, are SGDLS and YYNGEE. In the first month after transplant, blood samples were collected up to 4 times, and after that at least monthly when available. Details on this clone: Its antigen is currently not known. Base qualities were left out, and no much larger clone turns up one base away.

The sample here was PBMCs, taken approximately 33 days after intestinal transplant. Here the chain combines TRBV9 and TRBJ2-7; the D gene cannot be resolved beyond TRBD1 or TRBD2, each matching 5 bases. The clonotype originates from a human patient who received an intestinal transplant, so some T cells may come from the graft donor. The nucleotide sequence reads TGTGCCAGCAGCGTAGTAGGGGACCCCTTCTACGAGCAGTACTTC. This yields the protein CASSVVGDPFYEQYF. Supplemented by the reference TRBV9 and TRBJ2-7 proteins around the CDR3, the complete variable domain is DSGVTQTPKHLITATGQRVTLRCSPRSGDLSVYWYQQSLDQGLQFLIQYYNGEERAKGNILERFSAQQFPDLHSELNLSSLELGDSALYFCASSVVGDPFYEQYFGPGTRLTVT.